The TCR beta chain under discussion was sequenced for a study of OX40 agonist ivuxolimab in advanced cancers. Background on the study: Patients were treated with ivuxolimab, an agonistic anti-OX40 (CD134) antibody. Prior therapy, whether anti-PD-1, anti-PD-L1 or anti-CTLA-4, was allowed, and roughly 41% had some. Partial responses were observed in three patients, of whom one had hepatocellular carcinoma and two had cutaneous melanoma.

Findings of the study overall: Low levels of normalized T-cell clonal expansion also appeared in some nonresponders.

On this clone itself: What it binds is not known.

The repertoire was sequenced with immunoSEQ multiplex PCR; TCRdb's copy has only in-frame clones and lacks some. Of more than 65,000 clones detected, over 60% appear once; the ten largest clones hold 2% to 2.5%. Germline V gene sequence: CDR1 MNHNY, CDR2 SVGAGI (reference sequence). This CDR3 has 13 amino acids. The V end lost 5 bases, the J end lost 3 bases, and 9 bases lay between the germline ends. The V and J genes are TRBV6-6 and TRBJ2-3, with D perhaps matching TRBD1 (5 bases). Specimen: CD4+ or CD8+ T cells sorted from blood, collected in a trial of the OX40 agonist ivuxolimab. The source of this sequence is an adult with an advanced solid tumor such as melanoma, head and neck, liver or kidney cancer. The CDR3 DNA reads as TGTGCCAGCAGTCCTCCAGGGACAGATACGCAGTATTTT. Residues: CASSPPGTDTQYF.